This T cell receptor (beta chain) is drawn from a study of T cell repertoires in cytomegalovirus infection. Across the whole study: Carrying CMV and the relevant HLA type showed in public TCR beta signatures.

Regarding the study as a whole: The cumulative frequency of public TCR beta families identified carriers of CMV plus the relevant HLA.

Concerning this clonotype itself: Its antigen is unidentified.

The junction had 12 bases not matched to a gene; V was cut back by 5 bases and J by 2 bases. Germline-derived CDR1 and CDR2 are SEHNR and FQNEAQ (reference sequence). CDR3 length: 17 amino acids. Via MiXCR, TCRdb re-called the reads, giving one row per CDR3 protein. The table lists a few hundred thousand distinct CDR3 sequences, roughly 13% of them singletons. This TCR was sampled from a human donor in good health (CMV status not recorded). Some clones in this sample may be carry-over from other donors' samples. The chain couples TRBV7-9 to TRBJ1-1; 9 bases align to TRBD1. The specimen was PBMCs. CDR3 coding DNA: TGTGCCAGCAGCCCTCGACAGGGGGTGGGACAAAACACTGAAGCTTTCTTT. It encodes CASSPRQGVGQNTEAFF.